The 14 T cell receptor beta chains reported below all come from one sample, sequenced in a study of cytotoxic CD8 clonotypes in ibrutinib-treated CLL. TCRdb's table, derived via immunoSEQ multiplex PCR, lists solely in-frame clones and lacks some. This table has some 200,000 clones, roughly three quarters appearing once. The sample in question was PBMCs, obtained after 12 months of ibrutinib treatment. The receptors were sampled from a human donor with chronic lymphocytic leukemia.

This rearrangement joins TRBV28 to TRBJ2-3; D gene ambiguous. V dropped 0 bases and J dropped 2 bases, with 9 bases sitting between them. CDR1 and CDR2 from the germline V gene are MDHEN and SYDVKM. The CDR3 is 15 amino acids. The CDR3 DNA follows: TGTGCCAGCAGTTTATGGGGCGGTCCCACAGATACGCAGTATTTT. It encodes CASSLWGGPTDTQYF. Filled out from reference TRBV28 and TRBJ2-3, the complete variable domain reads DVKVTQSSRYLVKRTGEKVFLECVQDMDHENMFWYRQDPGLGLRLIYFSYDVKMKEKGDIPEGYSVSREKKERFSLILESASTNQTSMYLCASSLWGGPTDTQYFGPGTRLTVL.

This clone was counted once. The CDR3 sequence is CASSWGLGGGEQFF. Written as DNA, the CDR3 is TGTGCCAGCAGCTGGGGACTGGGGGGAGGCGAGCAGTTCTTC. The rearrangement uses TRBV7-9 and TRBJ2-1; tentative D call: TRBD2 (6 bases). Germline assignment: CDR1 SEHNR and CDR2 FQNEAQ (reference sequence). Trimming removed 4 bases from V and 10 bases from J, with 17 bases in between. This CDR3 has 14 residues.

The chain links TRBV11-2 to TRBJ2-7; D gene ambiguous. The V gene lost 5 bases and the J gene lost 3 bases, with 17 bases spanning the gap. Germline V CDR1 and CDR2: SGHAT, FQNNGV. The CDR3 covers 15 residues. The CDR3 bases are TGTGCCAGCAGCGCGACCTCTGGGTCCCTCTACGAGCAGTACTTC. Translation: CASSATSGSLYEQYF.

The chain links TRBV19 to TRBJ2-2; D is unclear. CDR1 is LNHDA and CDR2 is SQIVND in the germline V gene (reference sequence). The CDR3 is 13 amino acids. Trimming left V 3 bases short and J 6 bases short, with 8 bases between. The CDR3 DNA is TGTGCCAGTAGTATGAATGGGGCCGGGGAGCTGTTTTTT. Its translation: CASSMNGAGELFF.

The rearrangement links TRBV10-3 to TRBJ2-5, with TRBD1 matching over 7 bases. Trimming took 5 bases from V and 3 from J; bases not matched to a gene: 6. From germline, CDR1 is ENHRY and CDR2 SYGVKD. This CDR3 is built from 14 residues. The CDR3 region is CAISIGTAKETQYF. CDR3 bases: TGTGCCATCAGTATTGGGACAGCTAAAGAGACCCAGTACTTC.

This clone showed up just a few times. The gene calls are TRBV21-1 and TRBJ2-5; TRBD1, as called in the table, went unchecked against the DNA. TRBV21-1 is an annotated pseudogene. This CDR3 has 14 residues. CDR3 amino acids: CASTWTRSRETQYF. The CDR3, as DNA: TGTGCCAGCACCTGGACAAGGAGTAGAGAGACCCAGTACTTC.

V usage is TRBV7-6 and J usage is TRBJ1-4, with a tentative D call TRBD1 (6 bases). Trimming took off 1 base at V and 0 bases at J, with 12 bases between the two ends. Germline CDR1 is SGHVS and CDR2 is FNYEAQ. This CDR3 has 17 amino acids. Here the CDR3 reads CASSLGTGGTTNEKLFF. CDR3 in DNA: TGTGCCAGCAGCTTAGGGACGGGGGGCACAACTAATGAAAAACTGTTTTTT.

The chain has TRBV6-5 and TRBJ1-1, with D unresolved. The germline V and J ends were trimmed by 4 bases and 1 base, with 7 bases remaining between them. The CDR3 is made up of 13 amino acids. Germline lookup yields CDR1 MNHEY and CDR2 SVGAGI. CDR3 sequence: CASSSGPNTEAFF. DNA of the CDR3: TGTGCCAGCAGTTCAGGACCGAACACTGAAGCTTTCTTT.

The chain recombines TRBV7-9 with TRBJ2-5, with D perhaps matching TRBD1 (5 bases). Germline V CDR1 and CDR2: SEHNR, FQNEAQ (reference sequence). Trimming took 0 bases from V and 6 from J, leaving 20 bases between them. The CDR3 contains 17 residues. This CDR3 is CASSLAFVGVAKKTQYF. CDR3 sequence (DNA): TGTGCCAGCAGCTTAGCGTTTGTAGGGGTCGCTAAAAAGACCCAGTACTTC.

This chain connects TRBV25-1 to TRBJ2-5; 8 nucleotides agree with TRBD1. Germline V gives CDR1 MGHDK, CDR2 SYGVNS. After removal of 6 bases from V and 6 bases from J, the junction contained 9 bases not matched to a gene. The CDR3 is 14 residues long. CDR3 loop: CASSDGQGIKTQYF. DNA of the CDR3: TGTGCCAGCAGCGACGGACAGGGTATAAAGACCCAGTACTTC.

This chain links TRBV5-8 with TRBJ2-3; D not resolved. CDR1 SGHTS and CDR2 YDEGEE come from the germline V gene. CDR3 length equals 15 residues. The ends were cut back, 4 bases at V and 1 base at J, with 13 bases in the middle. CDR3 in amino acids: CASSRGVRRTDTQYF. CDR3 coding DNA: TGTGCCAGCAGCCGAGGTGTCAGGCGCACAGATACGCAGTATTTT.

This chain links TRBV28 with TRBJ2-2; 12 nucleotides agree with TRBD2. The CDR3 covers 16 residues. Losses at the gene ends were 6 bases for V and 0 bases for J; bases not matched to a gene: 2. CDR1 is MDHEN and CDR2 is SYDVKM in the germline V gene. DNA for the CDR3: TGTGCCAGCAGACCTAGCGGGAGGGCGAACACCGGGGAGCTGTTTTTT. Translated, it gives CASRPSGRANTGELFF.

J is TRBJ1-1 and V is TRBV9; D unclear. V gave up 0 bases and J gave up 5 bases, with 11 bases separating them. This CDR3 comprises 14 residues. Germline CDR1 reads SGDLS; CDR2 reads YYNGEE. CDR3 in amino acids: CASSVVTLGTEAFF. As DNA, the CDR3 is TGTGCCAGCAGCGTAGTAACCCTGGGGACTGAAGCTTTCTTT.

V and J are TRBV19 and TRBJ1-1; 8 bases line up with TRBD1. This CDR3 is built from 15 residues. Germline CDR1 and CDR2: LNHDA and SQIVND (reference sequence). J was trimmed by 3 bases and V by 5 bases; bases with no gene match: 8. The CDR3 reads CASSGQGAWDTEAFF. The CDR3 DNA follows: TGTGCCAGTAGTGGGCAGGGGGCCTGGGACACTGAAGCTTTCTTT.